Following are 28 T cell receptor beta chains from one sample sequenced in a study of blood T cell repertoires in COVID-19. Libraries were prepared by immunoSEQ multiplex PCR; TCRdb keeps only in-frame clonotypes and omits some of them. The profile shows 150,000 to 200,000 clones, 80% to 90% of them singletons. Sequencing was performed on peripheral blood. The receptors stem from a man younger than 30 who had recovered from COVID-19.

The chain joins TRBV5-4 to TRBJ2-1; 7 bases fit TRBD2. Trimming took 5 bases from V and 6 from J; bases not matched to a gene: 14. The germline gives CDR1 SGHNT, CDR2 YYREEE (reference sequence). This CDR3 is 16 amino acids long. CDR3 bases: TGTGCCAGCAGTTATGATTCGACTAGCCGTGGCAATGAGCAGTTCTTC. It translates to CASSYDSTSRGNEQFF. Together with reference TRBV5-4 and TRBJ2-1, the CDR3 gives the full variable domain: ETGVTQSPTHLIKTRGQQVTLRCSSQSGHNTVSWYQQALGQGPQFIFQYYREEENGRGNFPPRFSGLQFPNYSSELNVNALELDDSALYLCASSYDSTSRGNEQFFGPGTRLTVL.

The chain uses TRBV6-5 and TRBJ1-4; the match to TRBD1 covers 10 bases. Germline V gene data show CDR1 as MNHEY and CDR2 as SVGAGI. CDR3 length: 15 residues. V shed 6 bases, J shed 2 bases, and the junction held 3 bases outside the gene matches. The CDR3 nucleotides are TGTGCCAGCAGCGACAGGGGGCCTACTAATGAAAAACTGTTTTTT. Its protein is CASSDRGPTNEKLFF.

V is TRBV28 and J is TRBJ1-1, with TRBD1 as a possible D gene (5 bases). Germline CDR1 reads MDHEN; CDR2 reads SYDVKM. This CDR3 contains 15 residues. V lost 6 bases to trimming and J lost 3 bases, with 17 bases between them. The CDR3 bases are TGTGCCAGCAGATATCGCGGGGGTGTGGACACTGAAGCTTTCTTT. This gives the protein CASRYRGGVDTEAFF.

The CDR3 here is CASSYSTPTSGRGYNEQFF. The CDR3 nucleotides read TGTGCCAGCAGTTACTCGACCCCGACTAGCGGGAGGGGCTACAATGAGCAGTTCTTC. The rearrangement links TRBV6-2 or TRBV6-3 to TRBJ2-1; 14 bases agree with TRBD2. The CDR3 covers 19 residues. Germline V gene sequence: CDR1 MNHEY, CDR2 SVGEGT. J was trimmed by 3 bases and V by 0 bases; bases with no gene match: 7.

This chain connects TRBV27 to TRBJ1-1; D not resolved. This CDR3 is built from 12 residues. The V end lost 8 bases, the J end lost 2 bases, and 9 bases lay between the germline ends. Per germline, CDR1 MNHEY and CDR2 SMNVEV (reference sequence). Here the CDR3 reads CASRGLNTEAFF. For the CDR3, the DNA is TGTGCCAGCCGAGGTTTAAACACTGAAGCTTTCTTT.

The chain joins TRBV7-3 to TRBJ2-3; TRBD1 aligns across 9 bases. The CDR3 extends over 14 amino acids. The V gene end was trimmed by 5 bases and the J gene end by 5 bases; junction bases not matched to a gene: 5. From germline, CDR1 is SGHTA and CDR2 FQGTGA. This CDR3 is CASSPQTGGDTQYF. The CDR3 nucleotides read TGTGCCAGCAGCCCCCAGACAGGGGGAGATACGCAGTATTTT.

The chain combines TRBV11-2 with TRBJ2-7; D perhaps matches TRBD1 (5 bases). Looked up from germline, CDR1 is SGHAT and CDR2 is FQNNGV. The CDR3 runs to 13 residues. Trimming stripped 5 bases from V and 6 bases from J, with 14 bases between. DNA of the CDR3: TGTGCCAGCAGCCCCCTGCGGCAGGGCGAGCAGTACTTC. Translating gives CASSPLRQGEQYF.

The V call is TRBV6-2 or TRBV6-3, the J call TRBJ1-1; D unclear. The germline gives CDR1 MNHEY, CDR2 SVGEGT. V gave up 2 bases and J gave up 4 bases, with 14 bases separating them. CDR3 length equals 15 residues. In DNA form, the CDR3 reads TGTGCCAGCAGTTACGACAACAGCCCGAGCACTGAAGCTTTCTTT. It codes for CASSYDNSPSTEAFF.

The chain joins TRBV4-1 to TRBJ1-2; maybe TRBD1 (6 bases). Germline V gives CDR1 MGHRA, CDR2 YSYEKL. With 7 bases removed from V and 0 bases from J, the gap between germline ends came to 12 bases. This CDR3 contains 14 residues. For the CDR3, the DNA is TGCGCCAGCAAACCACGGGACACTAACTATGGCTACACCTTC. It codes for CASKPRDTNYGYTF.

The CDR3 DNA is TGTGCCAGCACTCCTGAGGGGGCTTACTATGGCTACACCTTC. This sequence encodes CASTPEGAYYGYTF. V usage is TRBV7-2 and J usage is TRBJ1-2; 7 bases map to TRBD1. CDR1 and CDR2 (germline): SGHTA, FQGNSA. J gave up 3 bases and V 7 bases, and 8 bases lay outside the gene matches. This CDR3 region has 14 residues. The full variable domain, in which reference TRBV7-2 and TRBJ1-2 provide the parts outside the CDR3, is GAGVSQSPSNKVTEKGKDVELRCDPISGHTALYWYRQSLGQGLEFLIYFQGNSAPDKSGLPSDRFSAERTGGSVSTLTIQRTQQEDSAVYLCASTPEGAYYGYTFGSGTRLTVV.

The V call is TRBV7-3, the J call TRBJ1-5; no clear D gene. With 0 bases removed from V and 2 bases from J, the gap between germline ends came to 2 bases. The CDR3 is 13 amino acids. Germline assignment: CDR1 SGHTA and CDR2 FQGTGA. CDR3 in DNA: TGTGCCAGCAGCTTAACCGGCAATCAGCCCCAGCATTTT. Residues: CASSLTGNQPQHF.

The chain couples TRBV10-3 to TRBJ1-5; 7 bases match TRBD1. The germline CDR1 and CDR2 sequences are ENHRY and SYGVKD. CDR3 length: 17 residues. Losses at the gene ends were 1 base for V and 3 bases for J; bases not matched to a gene: 9. The CDR3 bases are TGTGCCATCAGTGAGTTAATGACAGGGCGCGACAATCAGCCCCAGCATTTT. This sequence encodes CAISELMTGRDNQPQHF.

The CDR3 spells CASSDGDRAIQYF. For the CDR3, the DNA is TGCGCCAGCAGCGACGGGGACAGGGCAATTCAGTACTTC. The chain is built from TRBV5-1 and TRBJ2-4; 9 bases agree with TRBD1. Germline V lookup: CDR1 SGHRS, CDR2 YFSETQ. The junction had 6 bases not matched to a gene; V was cut back by 4 bases and J by 10 bases. The CDR3 extends over 13 amino acids.

The chain joins TRBV5-4 to TRBJ2-3; 7 nucleotides agree with TRBD1. CDR1 and CDR2 (germline): SGHNT, YYREEE (reference sequence). The CDR3 has 16 residues. V shed 4 bases and J 5 bases; nucleotides not matched to a gene: 13. CDR3 DNA: TGTGCCAGCAGCGGGGACAGAACAACTGGGGAAGATACGCAGTATTTT. Its protein product is CASSGDRTTGEDTQYF.

The rearrangement joins TRBV29-1 to TRBJ2-1; 9 bases are shared with TRBD1. Trimming removed 4 bases from V and 8 bases from J; junction bases left unmatched: 9. The germline CDR1 and CDR2 sequences are SQVTM and ANQGSEA. The length of the CDR3 is 14 residues. The CDR3 DNA follows: TGCAGCGTTGGGTTTGACAGGGGGAGTGATGAGCAGTTCTTC. Translating it yields CSVGFDRGSDEQFF.

The chain is built from TRBV7-2 and TRBJ2-3, with D perhaps TRBD2 (5 bases). V was trimmed by 1 base and J by 3 bases, leaving 11 bases between them. Per germline, CDR1 SGHTA and CDR2 FQGNSA. The CDR3 has 15 residues. CDR3 nucleotide sequence: TGTGCCAGCAGCTTAGGCCTAGCATTTACAGATACGCAGTATTTT. Translating it yields CASSLGLAFTDTQYF.

The J gene is TRBJ2-1, the V gene TRBV27; 13 positions agree with TRBD2. Losses at the gene ends were 3 bases for V and 0 bases for J; bases not matched to a gene: 5. The germline V gene encodes CDR1 MNHEY and CDR2 SMNVEV (reference sequence). The CDR3 spans 18 residues. This CDR3 is CASSLWGLAGSSYNEQFF. In DNA form, the CDR3 reads TGTGCCAGCAGTTTGTGGGGACTAGCGGGGAGCTCCTACAATGAGCAGTTCTTC.

The table lists this clone with a few counts. V and J are TRBV7-2 and TRBJ2-7; D remains unclear. Looked up from germline, CDR1 is SGHTA and CDR2 is FQGNSA. CDR3 length equals 14 residues. Trimming removed 7 bases at V and 3 bases at J, with 16 bases between. The CDR3 DNA is TGTGCCAGCACCGGGTACGAATTCAGCTACGAGCAGTACTTC. Encoded protein: CASTGYEFSYEQYF. The whole variable domain, filled in from reference TRBV7-2 and TRBJ2-7, reads GAGVSQSPSNKVTEKGKDVELRCDPISGHTALYWYRQSLGQGLEFLIYFQGNSAPDKSGLPSDRFSAERTGGSVSTLTIQRTQQEDSAVYLCASTGYEFSYEQYFGPGTRLTVT.

This clone has just one count. The J gene is TRBJ2-3, the V gene TRBV5-1; 10 positions agree with TRBD2. V shed 6 bases, J shed 6 bases, and the junction held 7 bases outside the gene matches. The CDR3 consists of 14 residues. Germline-derived CDR1 and CDR2 are SGHRS and YFSETQ. CDR3 sequence reads: CASKSGREMDTQYF. The CDR3 DNA is TGCGCCAGCAAAAGCGGGAGGGAAATGGATACGCAGTATTTT. The full variable domain, completed using reference TRBV5-1 and TRBJ2-3, is KAGVTQTPRYLIKTRGQQVTLSCSPISGHRSVSWYQQTPGQGLQFLFEYFSETQRNKGNFPGRFSGRQFSNSRSEMNVSTLELGDSALYLCASKSGREMDTQYFGPGTRLTVL.

The V call is TRBV29-1, the J call TRBJ2-1; 8 nucleotides align to TRBD1. V trimming: 0 bases; J trimming: 6 bases; junction bases outside the gene matches: 7. From germline, CDR1 is SQVTM and CDR2 ANQGSEA. This CDR3 is 15 amino acids long. The CDR3 spells CSVEDRRDRFNEQFF. As DNA, the CDR3 is TGCAGCGTTGAAGACCGCCGGGACAGGTTCAATGAGCAGTTCTTC.

This chain joins TRBV15 and TRBJ2-7; maybe TRBD2 (5 bases). The CDR3 is made up of 15 amino acids. V was shortened by 4 bases and J by 5 bases, with 18 bases between the two germline ends. Germline V gene sequence: CDR1 LNHNV, CDR2 YYDKDF (reference sequence). In nucleotides, the CDR3 is TGTGCCACCAGCACGGACGACTCGGGGTCCCACGAGCAGTACTTC. Amino acids: CATSTDDSGSHEQYF. Supplemented by reference TRBV15 and TRBJ2-7, the full variable domain reads DAMVIQNPRYQVTQFGKPVTLSCSQTLNHNVMYWYQQKSSQAPKLLFHYYDKDFNNEADTPDNFQSRRPNTSFCFLDIRSPGLGDTAMYLCATSTDDSGSHEQYFGPGTRLTVT.

CDR3 nucleotides: TGCGCCAGCAGCCAAGGGACAGTTGGCAATCAGCCCCAGCATTTT. Residues: CASSQGTVGNQPQHF. The chain employs TRBV4-3 and TRBJ1-5, with D possibly matching TRBD1 (6 bases). Germline CDR1 is LGHNA and CDR2 is YSLEER. The CDR3 runs to 15 residues. Trimming left V 1 base short and J 2 bases short, with 9 bases between.

V usage is TRBV12-3 or TRBV12-4 and J usage is TRBJ2-3, with D possibly matching TRBD2 (7 bases). The CDR3 contains 12 residues. The CDR3 protein is CACRGATDTQYF. The CDR3 DNA sequence: TGTGCTTGCCGGGGGGCCACAGATACGCAGTATTTT.

This clone turned up a few times. The chain couples TRBV5-1 to TRBJ2-2; maybe TRBD2 (6 bases). Germline V gene data show CDR1 as SGHRS and CDR2 as YFSETQ. This CDR3 spans 15 amino acids. V dropped 6 bases and J dropped 2 bases, with 14 bases sitting between them. CDR3: CASTPLGGNTGELFF. In DNA, the CDR3 is TGCGCCAGCACCCCCCTCGGGGGTAACACCGGGGAGCTGTTTTTT.

The chain employs TRBV18 and TRBJ1-2; the D is unclear. Trimming took 6 bases from V and 4 from J, leaving 15 bases between them. The CDR3 has 14 amino acids. CDR1 is KGHSH, CDR2 LQKENI, per germline. The CDR3 protein is CASSPTGFIYGYTF. The CDR3 region has the DNA TGTGCCAGCTCGCCCACGGGGTTTATCTATGGCTACACCTTC.

The chain uses TRBV9 and TRBJ2-1; the match to TRBD2 covers 14 bases. The V and J ends lost 1 base and 7 bases, in that order; junction bases with no gene match: 4. The germline CDR1 and CDR2 sequences are SGDLS and YYNGEE. The CDR3 totals 16 residues. This chain's CDR3 is CASSVPGLAGVNEQFF. CDR3 DNA sequence: TGTGCCAGCAGCGTACCGGGACTAGCGGGAGTGAATGAGCAGTTCTTC.

The chain couples TRBV18 to TRBJ2-7, with TRBD1 identical over 7 bases. This CDR3 contains 13 residues. The V gene end was trimmed by 3 bases and the J gene end by 3 bases; junction bases not matched to a gene: 2. The germline gives CDR1 KGHSH, CDR2 LQKENI. The CDR3, as DNA: TGTGCCAGCTCACCTCAGGGGGTCTACGAGCAGTACTTC. This codes for CASSPQGVYEQYF.

The rearrangement uses TRBV19 and TRBJ2-7; 8 bases are a match to TRBD1. Germline trimming cut 5 bases from V and 3 bases from J; bases unmatched to any gene: 9. The CDR3 loop spans 15 amino acids. Germline CDR1 reads LNHDA; CDR2 reads SQIVND (reference sequence). In DNA, the CDR3 is TGTGCCAGTAGTCTCAGCGACAGGGGCGGCTACGAGCAGTACTTC. Translated, it gives CASSLSDRGGYEQYF.